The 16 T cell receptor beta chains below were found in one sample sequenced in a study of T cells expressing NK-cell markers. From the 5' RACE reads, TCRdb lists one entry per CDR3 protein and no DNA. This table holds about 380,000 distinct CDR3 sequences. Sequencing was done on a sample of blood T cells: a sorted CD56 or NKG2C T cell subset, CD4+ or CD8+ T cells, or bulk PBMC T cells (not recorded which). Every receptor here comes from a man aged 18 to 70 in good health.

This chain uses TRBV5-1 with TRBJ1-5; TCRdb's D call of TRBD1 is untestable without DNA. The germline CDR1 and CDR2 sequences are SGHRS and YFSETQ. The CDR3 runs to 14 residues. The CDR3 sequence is CAPQGWGNNQPQHF.

The CDR3 reads CASSSRVKNIQYF. The chain joins TRBV28 to TRBJ2-4. Germline V gene data show CDR1 as MDHEN and CDR2 as SYDVKM. CDR3 length equals 13 residues.

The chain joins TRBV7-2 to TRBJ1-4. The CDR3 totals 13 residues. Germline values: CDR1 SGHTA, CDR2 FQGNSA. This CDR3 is CASTYGWSEKLFF.

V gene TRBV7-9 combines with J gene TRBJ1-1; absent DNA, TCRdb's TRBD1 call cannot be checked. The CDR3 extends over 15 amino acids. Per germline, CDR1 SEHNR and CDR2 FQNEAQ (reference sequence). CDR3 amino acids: CASSPRTGWDTEAFF.

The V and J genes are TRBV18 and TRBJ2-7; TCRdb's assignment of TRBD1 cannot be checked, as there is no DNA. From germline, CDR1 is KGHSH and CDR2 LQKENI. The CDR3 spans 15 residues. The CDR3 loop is CASSTGGQGFYEQYF.

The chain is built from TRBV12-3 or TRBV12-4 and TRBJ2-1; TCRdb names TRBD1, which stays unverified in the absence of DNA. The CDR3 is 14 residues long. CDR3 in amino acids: CASSFGGARNEQFF.

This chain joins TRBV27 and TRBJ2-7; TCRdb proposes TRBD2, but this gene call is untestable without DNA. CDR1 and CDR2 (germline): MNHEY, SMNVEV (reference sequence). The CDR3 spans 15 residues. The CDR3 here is CASSTPGLASREQYF.

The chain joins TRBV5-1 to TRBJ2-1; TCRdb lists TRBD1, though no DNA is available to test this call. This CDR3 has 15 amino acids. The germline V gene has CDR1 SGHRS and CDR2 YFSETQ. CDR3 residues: CASSLAPGPTNEQFF. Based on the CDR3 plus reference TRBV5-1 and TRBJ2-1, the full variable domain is KAGVTQTPRYLIKTRGQQVTLSCSPISGHRSVSWYQQTPGQGLQFLFEYFSETQRNKGNFPGRFSGRQFSNSRSEMNVSTLELGDSALYLCASSLAPGPTNEQFFGPGTRLTVL.

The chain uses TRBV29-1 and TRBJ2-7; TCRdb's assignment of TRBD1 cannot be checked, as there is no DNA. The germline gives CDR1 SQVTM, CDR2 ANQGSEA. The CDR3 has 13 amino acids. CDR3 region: CSVQDSVRYEQYF.

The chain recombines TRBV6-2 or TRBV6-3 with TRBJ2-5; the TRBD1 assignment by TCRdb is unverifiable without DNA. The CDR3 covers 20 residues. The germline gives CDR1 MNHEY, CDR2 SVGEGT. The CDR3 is CASSRRNADSSKRSQETQYF.

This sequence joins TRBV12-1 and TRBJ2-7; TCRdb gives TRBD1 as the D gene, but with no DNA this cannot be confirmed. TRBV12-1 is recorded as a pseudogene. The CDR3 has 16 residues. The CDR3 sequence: CASSYTRGGRVYEQYF.

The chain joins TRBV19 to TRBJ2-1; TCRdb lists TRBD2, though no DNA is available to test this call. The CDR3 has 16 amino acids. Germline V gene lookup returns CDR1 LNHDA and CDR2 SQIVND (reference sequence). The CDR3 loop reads CASTSSGSWTYNEQFF.

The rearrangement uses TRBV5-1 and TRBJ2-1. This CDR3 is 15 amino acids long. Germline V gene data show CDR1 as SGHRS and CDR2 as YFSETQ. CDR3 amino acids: CASSYLGQEYNEQFF. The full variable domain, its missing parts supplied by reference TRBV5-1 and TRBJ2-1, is KAGVTQTPRYLIKTRGQQVTLSCSPISGHRSVSWYQQTPGQGLQFLFEYFSETQRNKGNFPGRFSGRQFSNSRSEMNVSTLELGDSALYLCASSYLGQEYNEQFFGPGTRLTVL.

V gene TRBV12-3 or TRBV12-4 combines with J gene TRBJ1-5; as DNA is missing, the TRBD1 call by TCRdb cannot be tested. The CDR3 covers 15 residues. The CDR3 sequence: CASSQDRGTDQPQHF.

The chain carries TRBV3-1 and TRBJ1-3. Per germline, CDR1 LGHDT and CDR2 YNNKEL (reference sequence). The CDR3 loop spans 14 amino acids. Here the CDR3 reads CASSLVTGGNTIYF.

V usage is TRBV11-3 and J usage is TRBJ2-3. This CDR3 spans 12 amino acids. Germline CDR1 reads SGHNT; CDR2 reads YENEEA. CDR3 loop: CASSGWTDTQYF.